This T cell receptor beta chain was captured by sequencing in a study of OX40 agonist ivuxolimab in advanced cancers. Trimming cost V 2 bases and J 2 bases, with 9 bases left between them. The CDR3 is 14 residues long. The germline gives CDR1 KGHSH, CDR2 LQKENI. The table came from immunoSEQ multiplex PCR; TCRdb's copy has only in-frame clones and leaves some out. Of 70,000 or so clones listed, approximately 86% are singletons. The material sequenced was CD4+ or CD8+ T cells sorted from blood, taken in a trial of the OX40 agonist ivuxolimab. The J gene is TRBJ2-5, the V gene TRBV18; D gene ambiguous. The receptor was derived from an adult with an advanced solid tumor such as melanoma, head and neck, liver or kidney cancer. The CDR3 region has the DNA TGTGCCAGCTCACCATCGTACATTCAAGAGACCCAGTACTTC. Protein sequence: CASSPSYIQETQYF.